The 5 T cell receptor beta chains presented below share a single source sample, sequenced in a study of siplizumab effects on memory and regulatory T cells. TCRdb keeps only in-frame clones here, not all; method: immunoSEQ multiplex PCR. Of approximately 56,000 clones in the sample, around 97% were seen once. The sequencing sample was made of naive CD8+ T cells sorted from blood. The receptors shown here come from a human donor in good health.

The chain combines TRBV7-9 with TRBJ2-7, with 11 bases identical to TRBD1. Germline-derived CDR1 and CDR2 are SEHNR and FQNEAQ (reference sequence). J gave up 2 bases and V 3 bases, and 3 bases lay outside the gene matches. The CDR3 is 15 amino acids. The chain's CDR3 is CASSFGDRGAYEQYF. The DNA for the CDR3 is TGTGCCAGCAGCTTCGGGGACAGGGGGGCCTACGAGCAGTACTTC.

Notes on this clone: It is unclear where the CDR3 begins or ends on the DNA, so no DNA is shown, and the CDR3 is as TCRdb lists it. The chain joins TRBV19 to TRBJ1-1. From germline, CDR1 is LNHDA and CDR2 SQIVND (reference sequence). The CDR3 totals 11 residues, both ends included. The CDR3 spells CASTSGTEAFF.

The V call is TRBV27, the J call TRBJ2-1, with D maybe TRBD2 (5 bases). The CDR3 totals 13 residues. The ends were cut back, 2 bases at V and 9 bases at J, with 11 bases in the middle. CDR1 and CDR2 from the germline V gene are MNHEY and SMNVEV (reference sequence). CDR3 loop: CASSLVGSGEQFF. The CDR3 DNA sequence: TGTGCCAGCAGTTTAGTGGGCAGCGGTGAGCAGTTCTTC.

The chain employs TRBV7-8 and TRBJ2-7; D gene unclear. This CDR3 is built from 13 residues. V was pared by 5 bases and J by 6 bases, with 14 bases between. Looked up from germline, CDR1 is SGHVS and CDR2 is FQNEAQ. CDR3 sequence: CASSPGEALEQYF. In DNA, the CDR3 is TGTGCCAGCAGCCCCGGCGAAGCCCTCGAGCAGTACTTC.

This rearrangement joins TRBV28 to TRBJ2-1; TRBD2 matches at 9 bases. V lost 5 bases to trimming and J lost 8 bases; unmatched junction nucleotides: 10. The CDR3 covers 15 residues. CDR1 is MDHEN, CDR2 SYDVKM, per germline. CDR3 in amino acids: CASSTLPGLADEQFF. The DNA of the CDR3 is TGTGCCAGCAGTACCCTCCCGGGACTAGCTGATGAGCAGTTCTTC.